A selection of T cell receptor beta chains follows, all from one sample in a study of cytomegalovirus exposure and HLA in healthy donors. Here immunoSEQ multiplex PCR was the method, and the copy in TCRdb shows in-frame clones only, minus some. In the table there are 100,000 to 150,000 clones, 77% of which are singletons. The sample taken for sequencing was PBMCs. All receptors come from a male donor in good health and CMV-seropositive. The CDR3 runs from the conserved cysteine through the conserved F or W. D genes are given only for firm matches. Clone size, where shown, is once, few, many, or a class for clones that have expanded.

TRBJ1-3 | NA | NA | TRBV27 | CASSPRTARNTIYF | TGTGCCAGCAGTCCGCGGACAGCTCGAAACACCATATATTTT
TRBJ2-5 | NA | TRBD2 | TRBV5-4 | CASRTTSGPHQETQYF | TGTGCCAGCAGGACTACTAGCGGTCCTCACCAAGAGACCCAGTACTTC
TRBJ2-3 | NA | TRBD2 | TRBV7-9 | CASSFSLAGASTDTQYF | TGTGCCAGCAGCTTCTCCTTAGCGGGGGCTAGCACAGATACGCAGTATTTT
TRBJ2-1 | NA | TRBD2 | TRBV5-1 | CASRTGLAGVNEQFF | TGCGCCAGCAGAACGGGACTAGCGGGAGTAAATGAGCAGTTCTTC
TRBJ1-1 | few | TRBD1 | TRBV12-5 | CASGADRVSEAFF | TGTGCTAGTGGTGCGGACAGGGTGAGTGAAGCTTTCTTT
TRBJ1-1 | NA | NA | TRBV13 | CASSPSGTEAFF | TGTGCCAGCAGCCCATCAGGCACTGAAGCTTTCTTT
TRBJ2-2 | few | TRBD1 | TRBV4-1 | CASSQVTGMNTGELFF | TGCGCCAGCAGCCAAGTGACAGGGATGAACACCGGGGAGCTGTTTTTT
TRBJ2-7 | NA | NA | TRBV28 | CASSLAIFRGTSYEQYF | TGTGCCAGCAGCTTAGCTATTTTCAGGGGCACCTCCTACGAGCAGTACTTC
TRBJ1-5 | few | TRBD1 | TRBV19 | CASAGTGAQFNQPQHF | TGTGCCAGCGCAGGAACAGGGGCACAATTCAATCAGCCCCAGCATTTT
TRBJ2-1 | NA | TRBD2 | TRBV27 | CASSLSRLAGIYNEQFF | TGTGCCAGCAGTTTATCCCGGCTAGCGGGCATCTACAATGAGCAGTTCTTC
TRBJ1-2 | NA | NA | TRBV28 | CASSEQGRNYGYTF | TGTGCCAGCAGCGAACAGGGAAGGAACTATGGCTACACCTTC